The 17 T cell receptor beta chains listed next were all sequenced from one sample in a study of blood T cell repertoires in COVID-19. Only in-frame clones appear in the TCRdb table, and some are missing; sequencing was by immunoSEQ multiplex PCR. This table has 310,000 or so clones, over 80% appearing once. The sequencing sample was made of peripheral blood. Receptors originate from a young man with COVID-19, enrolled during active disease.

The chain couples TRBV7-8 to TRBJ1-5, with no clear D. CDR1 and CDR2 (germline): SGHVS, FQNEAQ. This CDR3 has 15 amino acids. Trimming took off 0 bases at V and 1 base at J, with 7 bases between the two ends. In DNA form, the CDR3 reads TGTGCCAGCAGCTTAGCAGGAGTAAGCAATCAGCCCCAGCATTTT. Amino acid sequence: CASSLAGVSNQPQHF.

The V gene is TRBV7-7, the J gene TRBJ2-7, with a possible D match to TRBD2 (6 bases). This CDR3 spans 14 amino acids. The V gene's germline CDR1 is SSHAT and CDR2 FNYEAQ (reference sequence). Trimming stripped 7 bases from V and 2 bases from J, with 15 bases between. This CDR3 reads CASTRDSGTYEQYF. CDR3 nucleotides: TGTGCCAGCACACGGGACTCGGGCACCTACGAGCAGTACTTC.

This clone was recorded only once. This CDR3 reads CASSPPGTDSLNSPLHF. DNA for the CDR3: TGTGCCAGCAGCCCCCCCGGGACAGATAGTTTGAATTCACCCCTCCACTTT. The rearrangement uses TRBV3-1 (or the pseudogene TRBV3-2) and TRBJ1-6; 7 bases match TRBD1. Germline V gives CDR1 LGHDT, CDR2 YNNKEL (reference sequence). The CDR3 contains 17 residues. V shed 4 bases, J shed 7 bases, and the junction held 13 bases outside the gene matches.

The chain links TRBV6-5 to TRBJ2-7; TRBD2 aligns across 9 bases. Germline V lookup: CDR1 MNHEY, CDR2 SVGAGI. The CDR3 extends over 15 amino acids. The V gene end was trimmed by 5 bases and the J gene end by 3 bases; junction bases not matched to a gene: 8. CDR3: CASSTQAGGYYEQYF. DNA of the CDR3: TGTGCCAGCAGTACCCAAGCGGGAGGATACTACGAGCAGTACTTC.

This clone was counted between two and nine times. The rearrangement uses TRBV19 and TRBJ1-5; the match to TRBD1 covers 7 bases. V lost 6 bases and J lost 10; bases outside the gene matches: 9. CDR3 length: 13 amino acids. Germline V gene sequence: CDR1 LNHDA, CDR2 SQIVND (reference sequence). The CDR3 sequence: CASSTRQGGPQHF. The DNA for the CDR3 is TGTGCCAGTAGCACCCGTCAGGGGGGCCCCCAGCATTTT.

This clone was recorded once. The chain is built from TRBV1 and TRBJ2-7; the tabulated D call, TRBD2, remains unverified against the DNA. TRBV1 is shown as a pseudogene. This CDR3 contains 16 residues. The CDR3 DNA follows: TGCACCAGCAGCCAGGGGACTAGCGGGGGGGAGTACGAGCAGTACTTC. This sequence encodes CTSSQGTSGGEYEQYF.

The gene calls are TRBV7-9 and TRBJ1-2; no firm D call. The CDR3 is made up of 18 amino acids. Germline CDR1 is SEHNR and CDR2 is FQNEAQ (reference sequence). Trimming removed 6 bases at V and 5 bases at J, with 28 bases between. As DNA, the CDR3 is TGTGCCAGCAGGCTTTACCCCCCCTCGACGCGGGGATCTTATGGCTACACCTTC. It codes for CASRLYPPSTRGSYGYTF.

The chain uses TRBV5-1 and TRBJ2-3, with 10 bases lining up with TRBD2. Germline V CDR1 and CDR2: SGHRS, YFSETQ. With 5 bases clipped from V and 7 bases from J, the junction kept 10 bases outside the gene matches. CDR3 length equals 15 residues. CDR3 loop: CASSKAGGPMYTQYF. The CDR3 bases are TGCGCCAGCAGTAAAGCGGGAGGGCCGATGTATACGCAGTATTTT.

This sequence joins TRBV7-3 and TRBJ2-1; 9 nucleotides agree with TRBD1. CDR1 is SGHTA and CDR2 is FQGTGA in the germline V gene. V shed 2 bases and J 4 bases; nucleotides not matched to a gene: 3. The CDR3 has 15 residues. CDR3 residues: CASSLGQGFYNEQFF. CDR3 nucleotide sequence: TGTGCCAGCAGCTTAGGACAGGGGTTTTACAATGAGCAGTTCTTC.

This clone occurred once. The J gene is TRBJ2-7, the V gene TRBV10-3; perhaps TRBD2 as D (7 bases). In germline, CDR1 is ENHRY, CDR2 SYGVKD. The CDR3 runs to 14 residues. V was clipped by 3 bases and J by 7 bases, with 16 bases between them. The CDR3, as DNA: TGTGCCATCAGTGAAACGGGGGGCCGCGGGGAGCAGTACTTC. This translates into CAISETGGRGEQYF.

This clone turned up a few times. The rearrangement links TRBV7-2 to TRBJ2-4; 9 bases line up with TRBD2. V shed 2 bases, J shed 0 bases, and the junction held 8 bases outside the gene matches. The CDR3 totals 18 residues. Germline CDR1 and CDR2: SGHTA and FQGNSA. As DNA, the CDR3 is TGTGCCAGCAGCTTACGGGCTAGCGGGGACGTAGCCAAAAACATTCAGTACTTC. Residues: CASSLRASGDVAKNIQYF.

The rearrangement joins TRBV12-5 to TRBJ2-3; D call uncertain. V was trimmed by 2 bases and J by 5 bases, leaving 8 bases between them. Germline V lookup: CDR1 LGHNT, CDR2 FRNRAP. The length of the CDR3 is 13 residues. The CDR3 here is CASGLSLVDTQYF. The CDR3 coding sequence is TGTGCTAGTGGTTTGTCGCTAGTAGATACGCAGTATTTT.

The CDR3 loop reads CASSQGGPGYSGNTIYF. CDR3 DNA: TGTGCCAGCAGCCAAGGTGGCCCGGGGTACTCTGGAAACACCATATATTTT. The chain combines TRBV3-1 (or the pseudogene TRBV3-2) with TRBJ1-3, with unresolved D. The CDR3 has 17 residues. V lost 1 base and J 0 bases, leaving 13 bases between the germline ends. Germline V gene data show CDR1 as LGHDT and CDR2 as YNNKEL (reference sequence).

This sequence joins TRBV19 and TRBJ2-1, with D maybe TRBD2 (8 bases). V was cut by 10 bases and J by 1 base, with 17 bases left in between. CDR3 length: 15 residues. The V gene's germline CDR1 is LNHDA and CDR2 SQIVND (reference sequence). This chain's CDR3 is CATGGAGGSYNEQFF. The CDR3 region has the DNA TGTGCCACAGGGGGGGCGGGAGGATCCTACAATGAGCAGTTCTTC.

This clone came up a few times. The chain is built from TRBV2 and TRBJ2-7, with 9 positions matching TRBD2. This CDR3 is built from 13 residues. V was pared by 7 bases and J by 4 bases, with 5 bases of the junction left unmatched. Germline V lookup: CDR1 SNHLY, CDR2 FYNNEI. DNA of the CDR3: TGTGCCAGCACTGGCGGGGGGGCGTACGAGCAGTACTTC. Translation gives CASTGGGAYEQYF.

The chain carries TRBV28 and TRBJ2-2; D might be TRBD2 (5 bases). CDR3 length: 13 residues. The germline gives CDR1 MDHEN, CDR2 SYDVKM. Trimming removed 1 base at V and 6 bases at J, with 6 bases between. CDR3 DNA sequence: TGTGCCAGCAGTTTATCGGAGGCCGGGGAGCTGTTTTTT. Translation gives CASSLSEAGELFF.

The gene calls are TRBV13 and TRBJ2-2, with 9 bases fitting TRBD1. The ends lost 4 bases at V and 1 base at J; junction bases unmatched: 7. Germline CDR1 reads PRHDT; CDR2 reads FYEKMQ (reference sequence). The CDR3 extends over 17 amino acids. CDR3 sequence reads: CASSSPWGQGNTGELFF. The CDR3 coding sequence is TGTGCCAGCAGCTCTCCGTGGGGACAGGGGAACACCGGGGAGCTGTTTTTT.